What follows are 2 T cell receptor beta chains derived from one specimen sequenced in a study of blood T cells in healthy people across ages. Then a second PCR, running roughly 7 to 11 cycles, was carried out with a sample-barcoded 5' primer and a J-beta primer mix. A single record per CDR3 protein comes from TCRdb applying MiXCR to the 5' RACE reads. The data contain about 1 million distinct CDR3 sequences, 35% to 55% of them singletons. Sequenced material: blood. The receptor source for this set is a woman aged 55 to 70 in good health.

This clonotype was detected only a few times. The chain is built from TRBV5-6 and TRBJ2-1; no definite D call. Between the trimmed V and J ends, which lost 7 bases and 9 bases, there was a span of 17 bases. In germline, CDR1 is SGHDT, CDR2 YYEEEE. The CDR3 is made up of 13 amino acids. The CDR3 loop reads CASAKTAFSEQFF. The CDR3 DNA follows: TGTGCCAGCGCTAAAACGGCATTCAGTGAGCAGTTCTTC.

The chain combines TRBV10-3 with TRBJ1-1; a possible D gene is TRBD1 (5 bases). Germline V gene lookup returns CDR1 ENHRY and CDR2 SYGVKD. V lost 10 bases and J 7 bases, leaving 13 bases between the germline ends. CDR3 length: 11 amino acids. CDR3 in DNA: TGTGCCAGCTCCGGGACGGGTGAAGCTTTCTTT. Translated: CASSGTGEAFF.